This entry concerns a single TCR beta chain. What it recognizes is unknown. These data are taken from a study of graft-versus-host responses after intestinal transplantation. As for the study in general: Induction with anti-thymocyte globulin, then tacrolimus and steroids for three to four years, was given to all recipients.

V dropped 4 bases and J dropped 2; count of bases not matched to a gene: 10. This CDR3 is 17 amino acids long. CDR1 SGHAT and CDR2 FQDESV come from the germline V gene (reference sequence). Generated by immunoSEQ multiplex PCR, the TCRdb table keeps only in-frame clones and is missing some. This table holds about 90,000 clones, 75% to 90% found once. Regarding the study as a whole: In recipient marrow, GvH clones were found, and some appeared first in ileum or blood.

The sequenced sample was unstimulated CD8+ T cells sorted from spleen or lymph node cells, obtained before intestinal transplant. The source of this sequence is a human donor who received an intestinal transplant. The chain recombines TRBV11-1 with TRBJ2-3, with TRBD2 matching over 9 bases. The CDR3 coding sequence is TGTGCCAGCAGCTCTGGTCTAGCGGGGCACCACACAGATACGCAGTATTTT. Protein sequence: CASSSGLAGHHTDTQYF.